Sequencing of this TCR beta chain was carried out in a study of cytomegalovirus exposure and HLA in healthy donors. Findings and limits, study-wide: Per a later analysis, HLA-associated TCR beta chains showed more clonal expansion than other, equally common TCR beta chains. Investigators reported 150 to 200 TCR beta chains as tied to cytomegalovirus.

PCR employed 60 Vbeta and 13 Jbeta primers. TCRdb's copy holds only in-frame clones and misses some; the assay was immunoSEQ multiplex PCR. The data show around 150,000 clones, around 77% seen once. As for this clone: The antigen is unknown. The same CDR3 can be traced to other DNA sequences in this sample.

Trimming stripped 3 bases from V and 5 bases from J, with 5 bases between. The CDR3 covers 12 residues. From germline, CDR1 is SEHNR and CDR2 FQNEAQ (reference sequence). The source material was PBMCs. The genes are TRBV7-9 and TRBJ1-5; D remains unclear. This TCR derives from a man aged 60-69 years in good health and CMV-seronegative. The CDR3 coding sequence is TGTGCCAGCAGCTTTCCCGATCAGCCCCAGCATTTT. Translated, it gives CASSFPDQPQHF.